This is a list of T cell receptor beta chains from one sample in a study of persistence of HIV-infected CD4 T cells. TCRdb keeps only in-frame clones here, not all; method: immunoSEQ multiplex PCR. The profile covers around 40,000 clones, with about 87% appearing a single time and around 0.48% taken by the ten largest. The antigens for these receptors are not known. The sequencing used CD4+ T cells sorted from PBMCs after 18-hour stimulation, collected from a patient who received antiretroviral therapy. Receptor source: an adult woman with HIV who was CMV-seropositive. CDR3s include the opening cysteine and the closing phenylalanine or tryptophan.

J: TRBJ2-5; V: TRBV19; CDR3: CASSRGAGIQETQYF
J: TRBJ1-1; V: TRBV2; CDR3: CASSESGTRGTEAFF
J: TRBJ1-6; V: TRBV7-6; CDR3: CASSPGQGSSPLHF
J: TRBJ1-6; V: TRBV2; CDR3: CASSEFGSPLHF
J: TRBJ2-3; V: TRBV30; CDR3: CAWRQTSGGADTQYF
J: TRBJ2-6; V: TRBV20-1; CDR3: CSASGGLSGANVLTF
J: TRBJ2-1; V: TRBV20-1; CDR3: CSASIAGGGQFF
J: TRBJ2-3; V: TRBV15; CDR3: CATSRDPRSGSSTDTQYF
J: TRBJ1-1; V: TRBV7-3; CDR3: CASSLTSGTGSSAFF
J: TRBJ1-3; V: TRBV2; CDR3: CASRGTSRRNTIYF
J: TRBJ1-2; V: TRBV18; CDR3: CASSLGQGDYGYTF
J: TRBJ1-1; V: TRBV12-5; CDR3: CASGFGAGTTEAFF
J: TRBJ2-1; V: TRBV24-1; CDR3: CATSDLRTESSYNEQFF
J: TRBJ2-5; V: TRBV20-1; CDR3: CRAGFGETQYF
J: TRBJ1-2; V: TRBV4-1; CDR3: CASSQVTANYGYTF
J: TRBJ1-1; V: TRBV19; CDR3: CASSIRQGPNTEAFF
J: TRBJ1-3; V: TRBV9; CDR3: CASSVDGAAGNTIYF
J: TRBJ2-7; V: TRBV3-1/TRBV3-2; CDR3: CASSRPRSEQYF
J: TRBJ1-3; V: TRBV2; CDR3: CASSEEVVPGNTIYF
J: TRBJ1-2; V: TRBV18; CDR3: CASSPRGNHGAANYGYTF
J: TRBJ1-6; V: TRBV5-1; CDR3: CASNSGEAYNSPLHF
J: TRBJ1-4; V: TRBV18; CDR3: CASSRGMDRTNEKLFF
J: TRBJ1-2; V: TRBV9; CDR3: CASSVEVAPDYGYTF